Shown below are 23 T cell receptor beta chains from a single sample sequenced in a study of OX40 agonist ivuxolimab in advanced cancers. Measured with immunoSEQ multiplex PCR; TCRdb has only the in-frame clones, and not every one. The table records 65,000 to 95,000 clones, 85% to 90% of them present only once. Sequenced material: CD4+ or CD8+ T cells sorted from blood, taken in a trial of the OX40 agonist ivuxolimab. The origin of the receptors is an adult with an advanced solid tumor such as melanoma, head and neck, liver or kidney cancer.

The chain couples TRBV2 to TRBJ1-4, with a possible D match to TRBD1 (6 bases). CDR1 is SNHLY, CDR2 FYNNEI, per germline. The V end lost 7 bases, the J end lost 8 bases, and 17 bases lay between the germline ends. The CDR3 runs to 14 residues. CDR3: CASTGQPEHEKLFF. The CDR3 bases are TGTGCCAGCACCGGACAGCCCGAACACGAAAAACTGTTTTTT.

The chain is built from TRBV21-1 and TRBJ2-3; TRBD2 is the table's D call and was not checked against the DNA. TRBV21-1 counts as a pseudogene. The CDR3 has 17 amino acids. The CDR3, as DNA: TGTGCCAGCAGCAAAGGATCATTTTCTACTAGCACAGATACGCAGTATTTT. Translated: CASSKGSFSTSTDTQYF.

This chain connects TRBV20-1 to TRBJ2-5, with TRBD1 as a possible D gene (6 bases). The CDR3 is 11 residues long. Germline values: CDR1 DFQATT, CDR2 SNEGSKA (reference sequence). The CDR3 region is CGNRDKETQYF. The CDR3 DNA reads TGCGGGAACAGGGATAAAGAGACCCAGTACTTC.

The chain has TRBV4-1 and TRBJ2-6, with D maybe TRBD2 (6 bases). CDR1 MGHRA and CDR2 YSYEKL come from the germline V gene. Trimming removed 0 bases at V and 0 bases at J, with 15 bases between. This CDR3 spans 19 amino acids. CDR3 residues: CASSQDRFAGRSGANVLTF. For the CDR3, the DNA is TGCGCCAGCAGCCAAGATCGCTTCGCGGGACGCTCTGGGGCCAACGTCCTGACTTTC.

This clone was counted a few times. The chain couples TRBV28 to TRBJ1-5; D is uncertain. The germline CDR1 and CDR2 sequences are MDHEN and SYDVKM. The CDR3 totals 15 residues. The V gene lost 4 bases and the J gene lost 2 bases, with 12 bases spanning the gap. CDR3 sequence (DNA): TGTGCCAGCAGTTATGAACAGACCCGCAATCAGCCCCAGCATTTT. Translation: CASSYEQTRNQPQHF.

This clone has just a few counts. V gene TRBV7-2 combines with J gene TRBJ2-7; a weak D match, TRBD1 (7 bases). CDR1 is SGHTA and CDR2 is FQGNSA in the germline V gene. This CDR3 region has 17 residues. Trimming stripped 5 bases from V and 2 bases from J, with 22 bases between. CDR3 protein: CASSPQGGALGAYEQYF. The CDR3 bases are TGTGCCAGCAGCCCCCAGGGGGGTGCCCTAGGGGCCTACGAGCAGTACTTC.

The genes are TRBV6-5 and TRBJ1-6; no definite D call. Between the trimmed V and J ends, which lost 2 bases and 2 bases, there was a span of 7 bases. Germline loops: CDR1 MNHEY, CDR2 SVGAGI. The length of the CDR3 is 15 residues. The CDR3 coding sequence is TGTGCCAGCAGTTACGCCGGGACCTATAATTCACCCCTCCACTTT. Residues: CASSYAGTYNSPLHF.

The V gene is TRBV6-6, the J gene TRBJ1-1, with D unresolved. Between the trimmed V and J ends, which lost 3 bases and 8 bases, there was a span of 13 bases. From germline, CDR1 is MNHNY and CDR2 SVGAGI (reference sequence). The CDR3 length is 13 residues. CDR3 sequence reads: CASSYGQVQEAFF. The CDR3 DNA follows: TGTGCCAGCAGTTATGGGCAAGTCCAAGAAGCTTTCTTT.

CDR3 coding DNA: TGTGCCAGCAGCTCTGGACCTGTCAATGAGCAGTTCTTC. It encodes CASSSGPVNEQFF. V gene TRBV7-3 combines with J gene TRBJ2-1; D not resolved. Trimming left V 4 bases short and J 6 bases short, with 10 bases between. CDR1 and CDR2 from the germline V gene are SGHTA and FQGTGA. The CDR3 runs 13 residues.

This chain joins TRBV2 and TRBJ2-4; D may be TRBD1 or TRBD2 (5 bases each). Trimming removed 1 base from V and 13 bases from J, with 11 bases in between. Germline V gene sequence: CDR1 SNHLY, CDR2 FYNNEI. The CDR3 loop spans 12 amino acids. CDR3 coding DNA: TGTGCCAGCAGTGAAGTCAGAGGGGCACAGTACTTC. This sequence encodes CASSEVRGAQYF.

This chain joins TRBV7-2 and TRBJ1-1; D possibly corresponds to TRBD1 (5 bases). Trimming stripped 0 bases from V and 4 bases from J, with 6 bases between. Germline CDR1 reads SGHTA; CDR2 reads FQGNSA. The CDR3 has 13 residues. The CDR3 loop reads CASSLAGVTEAFF. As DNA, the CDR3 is TGTGCCAGCAGCTTAGCAGGGGTCACTGAAGCTTTCTTT.

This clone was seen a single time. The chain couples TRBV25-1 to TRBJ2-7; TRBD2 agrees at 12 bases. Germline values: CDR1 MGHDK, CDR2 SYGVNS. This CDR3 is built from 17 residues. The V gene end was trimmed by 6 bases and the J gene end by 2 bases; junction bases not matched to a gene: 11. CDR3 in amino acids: CASRETSGSSGTYEQYF. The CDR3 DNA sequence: TGTGCCAGCAGAGAGACTAGCGGGAGCAGCGGAACCTACGAGCAGTACTTC.

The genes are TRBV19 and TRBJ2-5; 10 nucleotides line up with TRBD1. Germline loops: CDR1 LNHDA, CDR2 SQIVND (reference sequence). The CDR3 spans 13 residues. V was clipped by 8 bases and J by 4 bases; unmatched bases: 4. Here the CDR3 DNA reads TGTGCCAGTCGTCGGGACAGGGGAGAGACCCAGTACTTC. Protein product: CASRRDRGETQYF. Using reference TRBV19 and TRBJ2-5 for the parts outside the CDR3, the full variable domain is DGGITQSPKYLFRKEGQNVTLSCEQNLNHDAMYWYRQDPGQGLRLIYYSQIVNDFQKGDIAEGYSVSREKKESFPLTVTSAQKNPTAFYLCASRRDRGETQYFGPGTRLLVL.

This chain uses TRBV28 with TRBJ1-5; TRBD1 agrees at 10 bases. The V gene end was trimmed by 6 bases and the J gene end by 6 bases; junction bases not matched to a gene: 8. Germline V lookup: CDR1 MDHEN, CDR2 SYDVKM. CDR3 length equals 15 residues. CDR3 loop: CASRIGTGVPQPQHF. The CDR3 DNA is TGTGCCAGCAGGATCGGGACAGGGGTTCCTCAGCCCCAGCATTTT.

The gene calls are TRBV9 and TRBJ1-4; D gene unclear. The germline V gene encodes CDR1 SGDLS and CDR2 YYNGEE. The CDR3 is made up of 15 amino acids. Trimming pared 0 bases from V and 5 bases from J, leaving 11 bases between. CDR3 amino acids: CASSVGFPENEKLFF. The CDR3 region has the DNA TGTGCCAGCAGCGTAGGTTTCCCCGAGAATGAAAAACTGTTTTTT.

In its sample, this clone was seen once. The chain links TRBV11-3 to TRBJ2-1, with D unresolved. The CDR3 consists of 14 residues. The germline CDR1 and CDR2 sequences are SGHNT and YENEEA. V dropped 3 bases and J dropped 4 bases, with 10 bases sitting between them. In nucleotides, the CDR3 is TGTGCCAGCAGCTTGACCCCAGGTTACAATGAGCAGTTCTTC. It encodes CASSLTPGYNEQFF.

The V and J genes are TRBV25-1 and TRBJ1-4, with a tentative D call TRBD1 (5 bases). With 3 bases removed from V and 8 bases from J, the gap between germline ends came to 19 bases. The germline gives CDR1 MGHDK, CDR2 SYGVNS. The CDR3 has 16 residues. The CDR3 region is CASSDPSGTLEEKLFF. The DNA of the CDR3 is TGTGCCAGCAGTGATCCATCAGGGACGTTAGAAGAAAAACTGTTTTTT. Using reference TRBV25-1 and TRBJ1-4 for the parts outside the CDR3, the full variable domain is EADIYQTPRYLVIGTGKKITLECSQTMGHDKMYWYQQDPGMELHLIHYSYGVNSTEKGDLSSESTVSRIRTEHFPLTLESARPSHTSQYLCASSDPSGTLEEKLFFGSGTQLSVL.

The CDR3 DNA sequence: TGTGCCAGCAGCTTAGACAGGGCCTACAATGAGCAGTTCTTC. Translating gives CASSLDRAYNEQFF. The chain is built from TRBV7-6 and TRBJ2-1, with a weak D call TRBD1 (6 bases). The CDR3 is 14 amino acids. Germline CDR1 SGHVS, CDR2 FNYEAQ. Deletions cut 1 base from V and 2 bases from J, with 6 bases between.

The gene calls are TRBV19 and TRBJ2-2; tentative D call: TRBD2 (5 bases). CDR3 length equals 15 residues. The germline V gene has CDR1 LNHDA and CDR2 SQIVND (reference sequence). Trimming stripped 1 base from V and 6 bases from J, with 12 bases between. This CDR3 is CASSIVGVKSGELFF. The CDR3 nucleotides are TGTGCCAGTAGTATAGTCGGGGTTAAATCCGGGGAGCTGTTTTTT.

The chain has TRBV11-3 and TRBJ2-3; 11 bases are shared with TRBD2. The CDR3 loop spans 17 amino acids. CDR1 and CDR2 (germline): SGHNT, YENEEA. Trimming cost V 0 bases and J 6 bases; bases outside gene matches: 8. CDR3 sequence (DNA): TGTGCCAGCAGCTTAGACGTAGCGGGAGGGCCGTACGATACGCAGTATTTT. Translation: CASSLDVAGGPYDTQYF.

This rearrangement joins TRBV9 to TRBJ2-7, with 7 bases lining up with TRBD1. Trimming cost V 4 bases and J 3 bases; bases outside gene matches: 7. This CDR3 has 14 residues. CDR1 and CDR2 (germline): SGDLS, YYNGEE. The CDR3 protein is CASSSTGTDYEQYF. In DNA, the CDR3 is TGTGCCAGCAGCTCCACCGGGACAGACTACGAGCAGTACTTC.

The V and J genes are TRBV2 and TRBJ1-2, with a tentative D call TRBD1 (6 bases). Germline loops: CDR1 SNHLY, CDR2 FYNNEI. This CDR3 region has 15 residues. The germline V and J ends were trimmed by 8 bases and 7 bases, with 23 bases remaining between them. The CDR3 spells CASVQGSVYPGGYTF. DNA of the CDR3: TGTGCCAGCGTTCAGGGGAGTGTATATCCGGGTGGCTACACCTTC.

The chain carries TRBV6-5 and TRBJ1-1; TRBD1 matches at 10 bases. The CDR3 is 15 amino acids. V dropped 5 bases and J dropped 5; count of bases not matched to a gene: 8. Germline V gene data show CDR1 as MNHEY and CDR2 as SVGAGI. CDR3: CASSQRQGATTEAFF. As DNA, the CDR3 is TGTGCCAGCAGTCAGAGACAGGGGGCTACTACTGAAGCTTTCTTT.